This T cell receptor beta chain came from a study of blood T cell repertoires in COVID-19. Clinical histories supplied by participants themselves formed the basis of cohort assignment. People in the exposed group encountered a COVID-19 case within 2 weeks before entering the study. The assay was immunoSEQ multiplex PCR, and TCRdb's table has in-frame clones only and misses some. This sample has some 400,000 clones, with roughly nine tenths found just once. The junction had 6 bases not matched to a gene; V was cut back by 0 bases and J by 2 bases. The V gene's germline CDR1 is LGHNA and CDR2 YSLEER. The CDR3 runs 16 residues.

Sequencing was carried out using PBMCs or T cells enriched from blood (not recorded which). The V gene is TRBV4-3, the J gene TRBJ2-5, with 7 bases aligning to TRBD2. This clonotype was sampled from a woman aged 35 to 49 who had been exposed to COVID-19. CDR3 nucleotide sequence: TGCGCCAGCAGCCAAGAAGCAGGGAGGGAACAAGAGACCCAGTACTTC. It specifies CASSQEAGREQETQYF.